This T cell receptor beta chain was identified during a study of T cells in Graves' hyperthyroidism and ophthalmopathy. A lack of ophthalmopathy progression within 18 months defined stable Graves' hyperthyroidism. Hyperthyroidism patients were newly diagnosed, had disease duration under 2 months, and were aged 18 to 65 years. This clonotype appeared many times. This CDR3 spans 16 amino acids. V gave up 0 bases and J gave up 3 bases, with 12 bases separating them. Germline values: CDR1 SNHLY, CDR2 FYNNEI. TCR beta CDR3 regions were amplified from RNA. The TCR CDR3 first-round RT-PCR relied on the HTBI primer set. TCRdb redid the calling of the multiplex PCR reads with MiXCR, one entry per CDR3 protein. The sample yields more than 500,000 distinct CDR3 sequences, 13% to 15% seen once.

The sequence came from a woman in her forties with Graves' hyperthyroidism. What was sequenced was blood. V is TRBV2 and J is TRBJ2-1, with D possibly being TRBD2 (5 bases). Here the CDR3 DNA reads TGTGCCAGCAGTGAAGCGCTGTGGACTGGCTACAATGAGCAGTTCTTC. It yields the protein CASSEALWTGYNEQFF.